This is a list of T cell receptor beta chains from one sample in a study of tumour-infiltrating T cells in Burkitt lymphoma. Sequencing used immunoSEQ multiplex PCR; TCRdb keeps in-frame clones, though not all of them. The top ten clones hold around 3% of a sample with about 50,000 clones, 31% of them seen once. Source material: tumor tissue. The receptors derive from a human donor with Burkitt lymphoma. CDR3s include the opening cysteine and the closing phenylalanine or tryptophan.

cdr3_aa: CASSPGYQGSPLHF
cdr3_length: 14
v_call: TRBV18

cdr3_aa: CASKGEGNPFF
cdr3_length: 11
v_call: TRBV5-1

cdr3_aa: CASSVSGQPNTEAFF
cdr3_length: 15
v_call: TRBV2

cdr3_aa: CASSDYHKGTYEQYF
cdr3_length: 15
v_call: TRBV6-1

cdr3_aa: CASSLMGRSGANVLTF
cdr3_length: 16
v_call: TRBV7-9

cdr3_aa: CASSPQGGGSYGYTF
cdr3_length: 15
v_call: TRBV13

cdr3_aa: CASGTDYGYTF
cdr3_length: 11
v_call: TRBV10-2

cdr3_aa: CASSHPGGRGNEKLFF
cdr3_length: 16
v_call: TRBV4-2

cdr3_aa: CASSRLAGGSDTQYF
cdr3_length: 15
v_call: TRBV11-2

cdr3_aa: CASSSRPDVPTEAFF
cdr3_length: 15
v_call: TRBV9

cdr3_aa: CASRGPNYEQYF
cdr3_length: 12
v_call: TRBV6-1

cdr3_aa: CASSPGTGARQPQHF
cdr3_length: 15
v_call: TRBV18

cdr3_aa: CASSLAGRTTNTGELFF
cdr3_length: 17
v_call: TRBV5-4

cdr3_aa: CASGLVPQAGMNTEAFF
cdr3_length: 17
v_call: TRBV12-5

cdr3_aa: CAWSTDRGLNTEAFF
cdr3_length: 15
v_call: TRBV30

cdr3_aa: CASSITAGTQYF
cdr3_length: 12
v_call: TRBV19

cdr3_aa: CASSASQETQYF
cdr3_length: 12
v_call: TRBV9

cdr3_aa: CASSLALAGGHNEQFF
cdr3_length: 16
v_call: TRBV11-2

cdr3_aa: CASQSGIFTGELFF
cdr3_length: 14
v_call: TRBV6-1

cdr3_aa: CASSSGTRLKDF
cdr3_length: 12
v_call: TRBV5-6

cdr3_aa: CSVGKGAEAFF
cdr3_length: 11
v_call: TRBV29-1

cdr3_aa: CAWTSPVSSYNEQFF
cdr3_length: 15
v_call: TRBV5-4

cdr3_aa: CASSQDWAAGGADTQYF
cdr3_length: 17
v_call: TRBV4-2

cdr3_aa: CASSPSNCSTSAPREQFF
cdr3_length: 18
v_call: TRBV23-1

cdr3_aa: CASSQGKEGYEQYF
cdr3_length: 14
v_call: TRBV4-3

cdr3_aa: CASTPEANYNSPLHF
cdr3_length: 15
v_call: TRBV19

cdr3_aa: CASSSERGAFF
cdr3_length: 11
v_call: TRBV11-2

cdr3_aa: CATSRFLEGDVSTDTQYF
cdr3_length: 18
v_call: TRBV15

cdr3_aa: CASSFGAGNEQFF
cdr3_length: 13
v_call: TRBV7-2

cdr3_aa: CASSPPGQGFGETQYF
cdr3_length: 16
v_call: TRBV5-5

cdr3_aa: CASSLGHGKETQYF
cdr3_length: 14
v_call: TRBV18

cdr3_aa: CASSEWVSGTEAFF
cdr3_length: 14
v_call: TRBV2

cdr3_aa: CASSFGTDTQYF
cdr3_length: 12
v_call: TRBV5-1

cdr3_aa: CASSLGGGSIQYF
cdr3_length: 13
v_call: TRBV5-5

cdr3_aa: CASSPAWGAGNTIYF
cdr3_length: 15
v_call: TRBV5-6

cdr3_aa: CASSREGVQETQYF
cdr3_length: 14
v_call: TRBV7-7

cdr3_aa: CASTGTGYTEAFF
cdr3_length: 13
v_call: TRBV2

cdr3_aa: CATQTGEGLKTQYF
cdr3_length: 14
v_call: TRBV10-3

cdr3_aa: CASSSDSGNEKLFF
cdr3_length: 14
v_call: TRBV5-1

cdr3_aa: CASSRLWGQVLRELFF
cdr3_length: 16
v_call: TRBV4-1

cdr3_aa: CASSFQIRHEQYF
cdr3_length: 13
v_call: TRBV7-2

cdr3_aa: CSVSSSRSGNTIYF
cdr3_length: 14
v_call: TRBV29-1

cdr3_aa: CASREGRFNSPLHF
cdr3_length: 14
v_call: TRBV6-1

cdr3_aa: CASSQANRYTQYF
cdr3_length: 13
v_call: TRBV14